The TCR beta chain described here comes from a study of somatic mutations in cytotoxic T cells in rheumatoid arthritis. Study overall: Patient blood, which was peripheral blood collected as 30 ml EDTA, was drawn right after diagnosis and before any treatment started.

Sequencing was performed with immunoSEQ multiplex PCR; in TCRdb, only in-frame clones are kept and a portion is missing. The table records under 13,000 clones, about 80% of them present only once. Germline-derived CDR1 and CDR2 are SGHKS and YYEKEE (reference sequence). Trimming pared 4 bases from V and 6 bases from J, leaving 11 bases between. This CDR3 region has 13 residues. V is TRBV5-5 and J is TRBJ2-1; TRBD2 might be the D (6 bases). The sequence was obtained from an adult with rheumatoid arthritis. The sample taken for sequencing was CD8+ T cells sorted from blood. The CDR3 coding sequence is TGTGCCAGCAGCCCCTGGAGGGTCAATGAGCAGTTCTTC. Translating gives CASSPWRVNEQFF.